The rows below give T cell receptor beta chains drawn from one sample of a study of T cell changes during pregnancy in multiple sclerosis. The protocol was immunoSEQ multiplex PCR, while the TCRdb copy is restricted to in-frame clones and leaves out a portion. The table shows 40,000 to 45,000 clones, with about 93% occurring only once. Source: CD4+ T cells from peripheral blood mononuclear cells, taken before pregnancy. The receptors here all came from a female donor with multiple sclerosis, enrolled in a pregnancy study. CDR3s include the opening cysteine and the closing phenylalanine or tryptophan. The D gene is left open where the match is weak. Rows may omit the clone size; those that give it use once, few, many or a size class.

.	TRBJ1-3	TRBV11-1	.	CASSRTVSGNTIYF	TGTGCCAGCAGCCGCACAGTCTCTGGAAACACCATATATTTT
TRBD1	TRBJ1-6	TRBV4-1	.	CASSPRENSNRGNSPLHF	TGCGCCAGCAGCCCGCGCGAAAATTCGAACAGGGGAAATTCACCCCTCCACTTT
TRBD2	TRBJ2-6	TRBV13	.	CASSPRGAGLGVLAGPSGANVLTF	TGTGCCAGCAGCCCGCGGGGGGCCGGGTTGGGGGTACTAGCGGGGCCCTCTGGGGCCAACGTCCTGACTTTC
.	TRBJ2-7	TRBV19	.	CASSTQVLDPYEQYF	TGTGCCAGTAGTACACAGGTATTAGACCCCTACGAGCAGTACTTC
TRBD1	TRBJ1-1	TRBV27	.	CASSPAVTGQNTEAFF	TGTGCCAGCAGTCCAGCGGTGACGGGACAGAATACTGAAGCTTTCTTT
TRBD2	TRBJ2-5	TRBV4-2	.	CASSQGEGSETQYF	TGTGCCAGCAGCCAAGGGGAGGGATCCGAGACCCAGTACTTC
.	TRBJ1-2	TRBV28	.	CASRSYGYTF	TGTGCCAGCAGGTCGTATGGCTACACCTTC
.	TRBJ1-2	TRBV5-4	.	CASSLGGGNYGYTF	TGTGCCAGCAGCCTGGGGGGGGGTAACTATGGCTACACCTTC
TRBD1	TRBJ2-3	TRBV5-1	.	CASSHSGTGVTDTQYF	TGCGCCAGCAGCCATTCCGGGACAGGGGTCACAGATACGCAGTATTTT
.	TRBJ1-1	TRBV19	.	CASSIPDRWNTEAFF	TGTGCCAGTAGTATCCCCGACAGGTGGAACACTGAAGCTTTCTTT
.	TRBJ2-2	TRBV19	few	CASSIVVLTGELFF	TGTGCCAGTAGTATCGTCGTTCTCACCGGGGAGCTGTTTTTT
TRBD2	TRBJ2-7	TRBV2	.	CASSGQSGRAYEQYF	TGTGCCAGCAGCGGTCAAAGCGGGAGGGCCTACGAGCAGTACTTC
.	TRBJ1-1	TRBV10-3	.	CAISEFRENTEAFF	TGTGCCATCAGTGAATTCCGGGAGAACACTGAAGCTTTCTTT
TRBD1	TRBJ1-4	TRBV6-5	.	CASTGTANEKLFF	TGTGCCAGCACCGGGACAGCTAATGAAAAACTGTTTTTT
TRBD1	TRBJ2-1	TRBV28	.	CASSMTGDQHEQFF	TGTGCCAGCAGTATGACAGGGGACCAACATGAGCAGTTCTTC
.	TRBJ2-4	TRBV28	.	CASSLAGAKNIQYF	TGTGCCAGCAGTCTTGCAGGCGCCAAAAACATTCAGTACTTC
.	TRBJ1-5	TRBV2	.	CATQGVRDSNQPQHF	TGTGCCACCCAAGGGGTAAGAGATAGCAATCAGCCCCAGCATTTT
TRBD1	TRBJ1-2	TRBV11-3	.	CASRPNGQGVNYGYTF	TGTGCCAGCAGACCGAACGGACAGGGGGTTAACTATGGCTACACCTTC
.	TRBJ2-4	TRBV7-3	.	CASSLSPLEIQYF	TGTGCCAGCAGCTTAAGCCCCCTAGAGATTCAGTACTTC
.	TRBJ2-6	TRBV6-4	.	CASPQGSGGGANVLTF	TGTGCCAGCCCACAGGGTTCGGGTGGTGGGGCCAACGTCCTGACTTTC
.	TRBJ2-1	TRBV19	.	CASSQKGGLYNEQFF	TGTGCCAGTAGTCAAAAGGGGGGGCTGTACAATGAGCAGTTCTTC
TRBD1	TRBJ1-3	TRBV18	.	CASSPGQGAGNTIYF	TGTGCCAGCTCACCGGGACAGGGGGCTGGAAACACCATATATTTT
.	TRBJ2-7	TRBV2	.	CASSLVYEQYF	TGTGCCAGCAGTTTAGTCTACGAGCAGTACTTC